The clone carrying this TCR beta chain showed up many times. What it recognizes is unknown. This sample is drawn from a study of blood T cells in healthy people across ages. This CDR3 is 14 amino acids long. With 1 base removed from V and 1 base from J, the gap between germline ends came to 11 bases. From germline, CDR1 is DFQATT and CDR2 SNEGSKA (reference sequence). Study findings and constraints: Naive CD4+ cells and diversity were both higher in long-lived donors than in aged donors. A strong correlation was found between TCR beta diversity and the percentage of naive T cells.

For the second PCR, which ran for 7 to 11 cycles, a sample-barcoded 5' primer and a J-beta primer mix were used. In TCRdb, the 5' RACE reads were re-called with MiXCR into one record per CDR3 protein. The sample lists 550,000 to 650,000 distinct CDR3 sequences, roughly 30% occurring once. The sequenced sample consisted of blood. The clonotype originates from a woman older than 75 in good health. The chain links TRBV20-1 to TRBJ2-7, with D unresolved. CDR3 sequence: CSARVAEHSYEQYF. The CDR3 bases are TGCAGTGCTAGAGTGGCGGAACATTCCTACGAGCAGTACTTC.